The clone carrying this TCR beta chain has only one observation. This CDR3 is built from 13 residues. Between the trimmed V and J ends, which lost 6 bases and 4 bases, there was a span of 10 bases. Grouping used clinical history reported by participants in a survey and questionnaire. Clones were read by immunoSEQ multiplex PCR, and TCRdb kept only the in-frame ones, dropping some. This table has 40,000 to 55,000 clones, more than 75% appearing once. The record originates from a study of blood T cell repertoires in COVID-19. Sample: PBMCs or T cells enriched from blood (not recorded which). The receptor comes from a woman aged 45-60 years with acute COVID-19. The chain employs TRBV12-3 or TRBV12-4 and TRBJ1-5; possible D gene TRBD1, 6 bases. The CDR3 DNA reads as TGTGCCAGCAGAAACAGGGTGAATCAGCCCCAGCATTTT. This codes for CASRNRVNQPQHF.